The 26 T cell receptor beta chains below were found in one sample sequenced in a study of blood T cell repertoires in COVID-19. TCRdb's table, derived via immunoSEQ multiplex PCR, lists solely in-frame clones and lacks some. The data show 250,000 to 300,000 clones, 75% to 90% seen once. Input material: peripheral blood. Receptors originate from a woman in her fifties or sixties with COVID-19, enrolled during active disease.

The CDR3 region is CASSLGRSVAFF. For the CDR3, the DNA is TGTGCCAGCAGTTTAGGCAGGTCCGTGGCTTTCTTT. J is TRBJ1-1 and V is TRBV12-3 or TRBV12-4; D unresolved. The length of the CDR3 is 12 residues. V gave up 1 base and J gave up 11 bases, with 11 bases separating them.

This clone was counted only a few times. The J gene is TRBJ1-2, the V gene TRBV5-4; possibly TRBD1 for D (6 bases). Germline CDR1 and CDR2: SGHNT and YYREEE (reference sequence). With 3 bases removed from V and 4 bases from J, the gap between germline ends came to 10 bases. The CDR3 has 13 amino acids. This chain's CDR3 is CASSYGQSYGYTF. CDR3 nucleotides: TGTGCCAGCAGCTACGGACAGTCCTATGGCTACACCTTC.

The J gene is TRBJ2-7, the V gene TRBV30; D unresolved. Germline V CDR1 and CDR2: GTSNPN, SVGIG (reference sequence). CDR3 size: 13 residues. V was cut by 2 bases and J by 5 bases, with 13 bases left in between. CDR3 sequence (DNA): TGTGCCTGGAGTTCCAGGATTTCCGACGAGCAGTACTTC. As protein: CAWSSRISDEQYF.

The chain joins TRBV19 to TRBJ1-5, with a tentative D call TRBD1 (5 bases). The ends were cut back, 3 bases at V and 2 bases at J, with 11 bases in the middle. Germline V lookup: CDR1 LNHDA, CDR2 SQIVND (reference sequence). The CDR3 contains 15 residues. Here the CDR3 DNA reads TGTGCCAGTAGTATCGCAGGGAACGGCAATCAGCCCCAGCATTTT. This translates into CASSIAGNGNQPQHF.

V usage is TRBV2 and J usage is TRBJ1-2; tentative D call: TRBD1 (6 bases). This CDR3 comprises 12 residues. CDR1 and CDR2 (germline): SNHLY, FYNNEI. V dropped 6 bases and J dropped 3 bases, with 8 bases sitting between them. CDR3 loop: CASSPGDYGYTF. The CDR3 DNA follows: TGTGCCAGCAGCCCAGGGGACTATGGCTACACCTTC.

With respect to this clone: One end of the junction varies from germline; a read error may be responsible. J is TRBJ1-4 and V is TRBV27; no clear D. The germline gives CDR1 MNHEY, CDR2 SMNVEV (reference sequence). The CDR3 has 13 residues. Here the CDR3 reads CASTLNRGEKLFF. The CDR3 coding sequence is TGTGCCAGCACTTTAAACCGCGGGGAAAAACTGTTTTTT.

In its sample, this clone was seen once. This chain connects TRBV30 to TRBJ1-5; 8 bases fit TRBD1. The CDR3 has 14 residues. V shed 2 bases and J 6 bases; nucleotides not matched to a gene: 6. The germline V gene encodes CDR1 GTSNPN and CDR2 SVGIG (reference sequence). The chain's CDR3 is CAWSSGQGTQPQHF. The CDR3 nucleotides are TGTGCCTGGAGTTCAGGACAGGGTACTCAGCCCCAGCATTTT.

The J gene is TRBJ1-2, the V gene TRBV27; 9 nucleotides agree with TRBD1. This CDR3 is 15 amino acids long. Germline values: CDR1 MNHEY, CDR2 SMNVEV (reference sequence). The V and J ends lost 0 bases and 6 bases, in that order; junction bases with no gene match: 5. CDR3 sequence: CASSLSRRQGDGYTF. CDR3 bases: TGTGCCAGCAGTTTATCGAGGAGACAGGGGGATGGCTACACCTTC.

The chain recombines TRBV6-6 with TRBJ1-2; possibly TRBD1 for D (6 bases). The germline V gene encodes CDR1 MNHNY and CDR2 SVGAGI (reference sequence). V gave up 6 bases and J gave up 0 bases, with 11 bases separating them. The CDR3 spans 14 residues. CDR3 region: CASSIQGTNYGYTF. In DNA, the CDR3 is TGTGCCAGCAGCATACAGGGAACTAACTATGGCTACACCTTC.

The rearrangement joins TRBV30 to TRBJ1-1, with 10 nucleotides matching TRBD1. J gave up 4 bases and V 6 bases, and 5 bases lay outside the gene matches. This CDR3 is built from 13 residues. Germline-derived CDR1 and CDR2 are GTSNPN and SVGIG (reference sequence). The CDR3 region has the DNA TGTGCCTGTATCCGGGACAGGGGCACTGAAGCTTTCTTT. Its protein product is CACIRDRGTEAFF.

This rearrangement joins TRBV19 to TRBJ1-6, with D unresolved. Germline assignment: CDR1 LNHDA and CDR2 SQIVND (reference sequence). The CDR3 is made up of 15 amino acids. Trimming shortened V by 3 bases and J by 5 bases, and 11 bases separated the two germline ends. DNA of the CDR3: TGTGCCAGTAGTATGGCGCGGCAAAATAATTCACCCCTCCACTTT. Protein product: CASSMARQNNSPLHF.

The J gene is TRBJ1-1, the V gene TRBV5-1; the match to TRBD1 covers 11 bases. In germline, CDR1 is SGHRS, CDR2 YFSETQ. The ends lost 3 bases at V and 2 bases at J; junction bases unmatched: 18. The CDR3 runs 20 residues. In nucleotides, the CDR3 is TGCGCCAGCAGCTACCGGGACAGGGGGTTTAGGGGTTTTTCTAACACTGAAGCTTTCTTT. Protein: CASSYRDRGFRGFSNTEAFF.

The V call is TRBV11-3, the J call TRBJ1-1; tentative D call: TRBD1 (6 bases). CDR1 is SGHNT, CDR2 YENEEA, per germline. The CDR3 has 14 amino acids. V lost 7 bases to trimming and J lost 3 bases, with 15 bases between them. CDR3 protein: CASTGLGAHTEAFF. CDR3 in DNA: TGTGCCAGCACGGGATTGGGGGCCCACACTGAAGCTTTCTTT. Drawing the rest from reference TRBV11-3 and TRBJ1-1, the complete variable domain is EAGVVQSPRYKIIEKKQPVAFWCNPISGHNTLYWYLQNLGQGPELLIRYENEEAVDDSQLPKDRFSAERLKGVDSTLKIQPAELGDSAVYLCASTGLGAHTEAFFGQGTRLTVV.

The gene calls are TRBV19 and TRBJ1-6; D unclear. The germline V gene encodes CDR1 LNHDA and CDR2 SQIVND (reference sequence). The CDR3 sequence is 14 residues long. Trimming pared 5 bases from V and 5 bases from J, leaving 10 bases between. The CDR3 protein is CASSPQANNSPLHF. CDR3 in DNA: TGTGCCAGTAGTCCTCAGGCTAATAATTCACCCCTCCACTTT.

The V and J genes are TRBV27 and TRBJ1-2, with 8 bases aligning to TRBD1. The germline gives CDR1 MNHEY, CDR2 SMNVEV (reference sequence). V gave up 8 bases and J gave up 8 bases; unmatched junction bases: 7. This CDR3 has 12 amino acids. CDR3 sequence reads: CASRAGGLGYTF. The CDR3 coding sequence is TGTGCCAGCCGGGCAGGGGGCTTGGGCTACACCTTC.

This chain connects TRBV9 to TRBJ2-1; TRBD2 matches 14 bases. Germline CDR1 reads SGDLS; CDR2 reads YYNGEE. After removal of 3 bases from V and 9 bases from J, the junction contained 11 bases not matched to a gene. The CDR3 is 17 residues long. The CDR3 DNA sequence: TGTGCCAGCAGCGAGCGACTAGCGGGGGGGTCTTGGAGTGAGCAGTTCTTC. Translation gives CASSERLAGGSWSEQFF.

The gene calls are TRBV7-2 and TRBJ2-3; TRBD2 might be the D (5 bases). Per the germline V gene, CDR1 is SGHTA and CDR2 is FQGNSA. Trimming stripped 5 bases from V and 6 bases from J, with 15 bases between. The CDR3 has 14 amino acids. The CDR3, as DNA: TGTGCCAGCAGCGCGCGGGCCTGGGAGGATACGCAGTATTTT. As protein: CASSARAWEDTQYF.

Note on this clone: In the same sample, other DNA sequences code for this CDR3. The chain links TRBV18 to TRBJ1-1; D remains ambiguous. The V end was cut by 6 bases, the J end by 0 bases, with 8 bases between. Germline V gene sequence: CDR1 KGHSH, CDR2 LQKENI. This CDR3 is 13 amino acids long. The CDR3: CASSPQMNTEAFF. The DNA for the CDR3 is TGTGCCAGCTCCCCCCAGATGAACACTGAAGCTTTCTTT.

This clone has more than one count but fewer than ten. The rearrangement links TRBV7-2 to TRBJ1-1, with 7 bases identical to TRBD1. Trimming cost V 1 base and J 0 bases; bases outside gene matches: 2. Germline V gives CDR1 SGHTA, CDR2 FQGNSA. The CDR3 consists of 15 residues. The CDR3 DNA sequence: TGTGCCAGCAGCTTAGTAGGGGGCCTGAACACTGAAGCTTTCTTT. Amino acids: CASSLVGGLNTEAFF.

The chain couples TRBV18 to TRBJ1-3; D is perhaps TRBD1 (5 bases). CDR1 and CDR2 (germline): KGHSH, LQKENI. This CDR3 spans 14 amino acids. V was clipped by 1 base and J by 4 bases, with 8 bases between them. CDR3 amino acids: CASSPQGSGNTIYF. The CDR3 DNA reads TGTGCCAGCTCACCACAGGGGTCCGGAAACACCATATATTTT.

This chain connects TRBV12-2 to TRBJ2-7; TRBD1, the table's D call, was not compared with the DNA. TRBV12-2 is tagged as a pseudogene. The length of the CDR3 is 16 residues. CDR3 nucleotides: TGTGCAAGTCGCGTGTATCCGGGACAGACTACCTACGAGCAGTACTTC. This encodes CASRVYPGQTTYEQYF.

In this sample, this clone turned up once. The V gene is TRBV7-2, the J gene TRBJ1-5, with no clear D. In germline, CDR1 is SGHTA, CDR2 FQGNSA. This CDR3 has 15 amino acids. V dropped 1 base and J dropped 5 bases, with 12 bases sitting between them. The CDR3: CASSLDSSDYQPQHF. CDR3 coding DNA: TGTGCCAGCAGCTTAGATTCCAGTGATTATCAGCCCCAGCATTTT.

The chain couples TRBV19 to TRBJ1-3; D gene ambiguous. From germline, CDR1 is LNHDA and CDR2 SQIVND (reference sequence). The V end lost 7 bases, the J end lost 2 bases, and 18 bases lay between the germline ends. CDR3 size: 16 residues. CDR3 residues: CASTRLIRSPGNTIYF. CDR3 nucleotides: TGTGCCAGTACCCGACTCATCCGGTCCCCTGGAAACACCATATATTTT.

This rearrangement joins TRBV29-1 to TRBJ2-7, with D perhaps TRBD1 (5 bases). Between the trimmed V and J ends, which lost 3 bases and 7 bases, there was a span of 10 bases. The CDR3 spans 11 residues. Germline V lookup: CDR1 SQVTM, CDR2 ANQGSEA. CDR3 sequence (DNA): TGCAGCGTTGAGCAGGGAATGGAGCAGTACTTC. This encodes CSVEQGMEQYF.

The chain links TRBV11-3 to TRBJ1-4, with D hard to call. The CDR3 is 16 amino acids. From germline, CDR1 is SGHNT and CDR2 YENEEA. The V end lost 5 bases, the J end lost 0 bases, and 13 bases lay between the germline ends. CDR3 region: CASSPGSGATNEKLFF. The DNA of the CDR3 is TGTGCCAGCAGCCCGGGGAGCGGAGCAACTAATGAAAAACTGTTTTTT.

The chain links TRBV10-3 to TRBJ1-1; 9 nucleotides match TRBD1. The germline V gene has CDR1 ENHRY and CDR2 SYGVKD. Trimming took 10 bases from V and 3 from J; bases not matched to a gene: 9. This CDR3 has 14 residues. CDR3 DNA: TGTGCCACCGACAGGGGGATTTCGGACACTGAAGCTTTCTTT. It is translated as CATDRGISDTEAFF.